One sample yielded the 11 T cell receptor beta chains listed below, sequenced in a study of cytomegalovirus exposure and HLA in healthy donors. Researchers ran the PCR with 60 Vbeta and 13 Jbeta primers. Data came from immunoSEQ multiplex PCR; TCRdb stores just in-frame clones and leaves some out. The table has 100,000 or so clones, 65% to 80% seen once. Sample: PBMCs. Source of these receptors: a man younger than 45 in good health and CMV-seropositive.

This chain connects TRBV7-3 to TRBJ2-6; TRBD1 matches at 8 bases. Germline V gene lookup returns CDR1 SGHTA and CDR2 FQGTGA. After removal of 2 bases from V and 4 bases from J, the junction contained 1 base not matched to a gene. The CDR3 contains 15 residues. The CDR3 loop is CASSLQGAGANVLTF. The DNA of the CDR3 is TGTGCCAGCAGCTTACAGGGGGCCGGGGCCAACGTCCTGACTTTC.

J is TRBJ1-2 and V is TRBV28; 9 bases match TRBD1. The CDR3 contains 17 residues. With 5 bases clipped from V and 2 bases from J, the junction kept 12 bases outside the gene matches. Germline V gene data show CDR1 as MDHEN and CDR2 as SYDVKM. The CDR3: CASSTSTGGTQNYGYTF. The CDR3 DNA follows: TGTGCCAGCAGTACATCGACAGGGGGAACCCAAAACTATGGCTACACCTTC.

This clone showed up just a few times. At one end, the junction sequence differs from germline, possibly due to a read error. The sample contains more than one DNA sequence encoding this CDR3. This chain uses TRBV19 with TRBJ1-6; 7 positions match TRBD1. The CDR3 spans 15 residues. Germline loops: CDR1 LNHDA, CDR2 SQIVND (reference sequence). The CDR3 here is CATRQGGSYNSPLHF. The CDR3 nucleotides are TGTGCCACCCGACAGGGCGGCTCCTATAATTCCCCCCTCCACTTT.

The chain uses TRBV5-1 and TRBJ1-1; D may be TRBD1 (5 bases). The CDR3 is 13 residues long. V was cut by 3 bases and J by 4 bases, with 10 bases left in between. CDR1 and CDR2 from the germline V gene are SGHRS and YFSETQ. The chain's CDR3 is CASSSSGGTEAFF. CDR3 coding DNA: TGCGCCAGCAGCTCGTCCGGGGGCACTGAAGCTTTCTTT.

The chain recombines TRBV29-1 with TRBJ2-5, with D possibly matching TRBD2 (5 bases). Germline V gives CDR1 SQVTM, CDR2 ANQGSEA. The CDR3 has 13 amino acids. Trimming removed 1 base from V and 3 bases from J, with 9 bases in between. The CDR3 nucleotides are TGCAGCGTTGAAGTTGAGGGCGAAGAGACCCAGTACTTC. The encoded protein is CSVEVEGEETQYF.

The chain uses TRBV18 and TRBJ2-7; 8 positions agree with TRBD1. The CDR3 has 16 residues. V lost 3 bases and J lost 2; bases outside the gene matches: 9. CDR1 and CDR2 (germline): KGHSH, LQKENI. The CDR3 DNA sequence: TGTGCCAGCTCACCCATCACAGGGGGACTGGCCTACGAGCAGTACTTC. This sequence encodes CASSPITGGLAYEQYF.

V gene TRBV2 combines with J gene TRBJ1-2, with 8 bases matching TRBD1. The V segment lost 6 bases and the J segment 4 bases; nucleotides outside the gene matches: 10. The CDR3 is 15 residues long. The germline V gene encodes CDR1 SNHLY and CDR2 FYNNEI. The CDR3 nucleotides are TGTGCCAGCAGATCATCCGGGCAGGGGGCCTATGGCTACACCTTC. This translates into CASRSSGQGAYGYTF.

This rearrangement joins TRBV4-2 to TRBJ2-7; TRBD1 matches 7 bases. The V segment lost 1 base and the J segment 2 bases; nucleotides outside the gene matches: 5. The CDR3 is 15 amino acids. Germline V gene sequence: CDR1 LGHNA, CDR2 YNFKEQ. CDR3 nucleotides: TGTGCCAGCAGCCAAGTTCAGACAGGGACCTACGAGCAGTACTTC. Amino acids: CASSQVQTGTYEQYF.

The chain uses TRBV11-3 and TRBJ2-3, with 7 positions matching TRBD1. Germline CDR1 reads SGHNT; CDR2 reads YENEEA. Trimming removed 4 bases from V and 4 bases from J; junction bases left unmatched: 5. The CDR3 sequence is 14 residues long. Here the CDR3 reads CASSYHRGADTQYF. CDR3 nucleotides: TGTGCCAGCAGCTACCACAGGGGCGCAGATACGCAGTATTTT.

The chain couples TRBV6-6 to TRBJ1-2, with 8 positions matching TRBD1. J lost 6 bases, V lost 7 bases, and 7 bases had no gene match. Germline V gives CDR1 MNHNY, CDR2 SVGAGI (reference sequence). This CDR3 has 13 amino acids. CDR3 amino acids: CASTQGQGDGYTF. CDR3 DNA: TGTGCCAGCACCCAAGGACAGGGTGATGGCTACACCTTC.

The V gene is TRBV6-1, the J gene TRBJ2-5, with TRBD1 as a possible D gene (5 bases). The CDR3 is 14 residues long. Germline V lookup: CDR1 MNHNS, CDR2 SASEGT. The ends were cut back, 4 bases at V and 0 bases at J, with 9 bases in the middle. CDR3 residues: CASSGRTYQETQYF. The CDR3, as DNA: TGTGCCAGCAGTGGCCGGACATACCAAGAGACCCAGTACTTC.